The next 20 T cell receptor beta chains were all read from a single sample in a study of Graves' ophthalmopathy and Graves' hyperthyroidism. TCR beta CDR3 regions were amplified from RNA transcripts. An initial RT-PCR round employing HTBI primers preceded a second-round multiplex PCR. TCRdb itself ran the multiplex PCR reads through MiXCR, one entry per CDR3 protein. Of some 390,000 distinct CDR3 sequences listed, around 17% are singletons. The specimen sequenced was peripheral blood. These TCRs come from a woman under 30 with Graves' ophthalmopathy.

At least ten counts were recorded for this clonotype. The chain links TRBV28 to TRBJ1-5; D is possibly TRBD1 (5 bases). Germline assignment: CDR1 MDHEN and CDR2 SYDVKM. The germline V and J ends were trimmed by 6 bases and 5 bases, with 14 bases remaining between them. The CDR3 covers 14 residues. The CDR3 is CASRRGKYDQPQHF. The CDR3 coding sequence is TGTGCCAGCAGAAGGGGAAAATACGATCAGCCCCAGCATTTT.

This clonotype was seen at least ten times. This chain joins TRBV29-1 and TRBJ1-2, with D unresolved. Germline V gives CDR1 SQVTM, CDR2 ANQGSEA. Trimming cost V 4 bases and J 6 bases, with 9 bases left between them. The CDR3 consists of 11 residues. The CDR3 nucleotides read TGCAGCGTTGTGGGCCAAAATGGCTACACCTTC. Protein: CSVVGQNGYTF.

This chain's CDR3 is CASSGRTGAYGYTF. The CDR3 coding sequence is TGTGCCAGTAGTGGGAGGACAGGGGCTTATGGCTACACCTTC. The chain uses TRBV19 and TRBJ1-2; 9 nucleotides align to TRBD1. Germline loops: CDR1 LNHDA, CDR2 SQIVND (reference sequence). CDR3 length equals 14 residues. J was trimmed by 5 bases and V by 5 bases; bases with no gene match: 6.

This clonotype was observed many times. V and J are TRBV6-2 or TRBV6-3 and TRBJ1-1, with D uncertain. The CDR3 spans 12 residues. V was clipped by 6 bases and J by 3 bases, with 8 bases between them. The germline V gene encodes CDR1 MNHEY and CDR2 SVGEGT. As DNA, the CDR3 is TGTGCCAGCAGCCGCTACTACACTGAAGCTTTCTTT. This gives the protein CASSRYYTEAFF.

This clonotype was counted at least ten times. This chain joins TRBV6-1 and TRBJ2-7; D unresolved. This CDR3 has 12 amino acids. V lost 5 bases, J lost 5 bases, and 10 bases lay in between. The germline CDR1 and CDR2 sequences are MNHNS and SASEGT. CDR3: CASSQTPHEQYF. Written as DNA, the CDR3 is TGTGCCAGCAGTCAAACACCCCACGAGCAGTACTTC.

This clonotype was seen at least ten times. V is TRBV6-1 and J is TRBJ2-7, with 7 bases fitting TRBD1. The CDR3 spans 12 residues. CDR1 is MNHNS, CDR2 SASEGT, per germline. V trimming: 3 bases; J trimming: 6 bases; junction bases outside the gene matches: 2. CDR3 region: CASSEGQREQYF. The CDR3 coding sequence is TGTGCCAGCAGTGAGGGACAGCGCGAGCAGTACTTC.

There are many counts of this clonotype. The rearrangement joins TRBV6-2 or TRBV6-3 to TRBJ1-1; TRBD1 might be the D (6 bases). This CDR3 spans 15 amino acids. Germline V lookup: CDR1 MNHEY, CDR2 SVGEGT. V was trimmed by 6 bases and J by 3 bases, leaving 17 bases between them. CDR3 nucleotides: TGTGCCAGCAGGACCGGGGGCGGCGGTTACACTGAAGCTTTCTTT. This translates into CASRTGGGGYTEAFF.

This clonotype was detected many times. The chain recombines TRBV11-2 with TRBJ2-2, with D possibly being TRBD1 (6 bases). Germline lookup yields CDR1 SGHAT and CDR2 FQNNGV. The CDR3 contains 14 residues. V gave up 5 bases and J gave up 4 bases, with 11 bases separating them. The CDR3 loop is CASSLGQSTGELFF. CDR3 coding DNA: TGTGCCAGCAGCCTCGGACAGAGCACCGGGGAGCTGTTTTTT.

This clonotype was seen repeatedly, ten times or more. The genes are TRBV19 and TRBJ2-5; tentatively, D is TRBD1 or TRBD2 (6 bases each). V was shortened by 5 bases and J by 4 bases, with 14 bases between the two germline ends. Germline-derived CDR1 and CDR2 are LNHDA and SQIVND (reference sequence). The CDR3 runs to 14 residues. The CDR3: CASSPWGARETQYF. DNA of the CDR3: TGTGCCAGTAGTCCTTGGGGGGCTAGAGAGACCCAGTACTTC.

This clonotype has ten or more counts. The chain uses TRBV11-2 and TRBJ2-7, with 10 bases matching TRBD1. The V gene end was trimmed by 5 bases and the J gene end by 11 bases; junction bases not matched to a gene: 9. Germline-derived CDR1 and CDR2 are SGHAT and FQNNGV. CDR3 length: 13 amino acids. The chain's CDR3 is CASSARDRGDKYF. In DNA form, the CDR3 reads TGTGCCAGCAGCGCCCGGGACAGGGGAGACAAGTACTTC.

This clonotype was detected many times. J is TRBJ1-2 and V is TRBV6-8, with D hard to call. V was clipped by 2 bases and J by 8 bases, with 24 bases between them. The CDR3 sequence is 17 residues long. Looked up from germline, CDR1 is MNHGY and CDR2 is SAAAGT. The CDR3 DNA follows: TGTGCCAGCAGTTACCACCAGGAGTCGGTCCTGGGGAAGGGCTACACCTTC. This gives the protein CASSYHQESVLGKGYTF.

This clonotype showed up many times. The V call is TRBV4-3, the J call TRBJ2-7, with TRBD1 identical over 9 bases. The CDR3 is 16 amino acids. In germline, CDR1 is LGHNA, CDR2 YSLEER. J gave up 3 bases and V 0 bases, and 6 bases lay outside the gene matches. The CDR3 protein is CASSQDWSDRGYEQYF. Written as DNA, the CDR3 is TGCGCCAGCAGCCAAGATTGGTCGGACAGGGGCTACGAGCAGTACTTC.

This clonotype was picked up many times. This rearrangement joins TRBV29-1 to TRBJ2-2; no definite D call. Germline CDR1 is SQVTM and CDR2 is ANQGSEA. This CDR3 region has 13 residues. V dropped 5 bases and J dropped 0 bases, with 7 bases sitting between them. As DNA, the CDR3 is TGCAGCGTTAGACGGCCGAACACCGGGGAGCTGTTTTTT. It translates to CSVRRPNTGELFF.

This clonotype has a count of ten or more. V gene TRBV19 combines with J gene TRBJ2-6; TRBD1 matches 9 bases. CDR3 length equals 17 residues. Trimming removed 6 bases from V and 1 base from J; junction bases left unmatched: 7. CDR1 and CDR2 from the germline V gene are LNHDA and SQIVND (reference sequence). The CDR3 loop reads CASRSLGQGSGANVLTF. The CDR3 DNA reads as TGTGCCAGTAGATCTTTGGGACAGGGATCTGGGGCCAACGTCCTGACTTTC.

The V call is TRBV5-6, the J call TRBJ1-1; TRBD1 matches 7 bases. The CDR3 is 15 amino acids. The V and J ends lost 4 bases and 4 bases, in that order; junction bases with no gene match: 10. CDR1 and CDR2 (germline): SGHDT, YYEEEE. The CDR3 is CASSAPATGFTEAFF. The CDR3 nucleotides read TGTGCCAGCAGCGCTCCCGCGACAGGGTTCACTGAAGCTTTCTTT.

This clonotype was detected many times. The chain employs TRBV10-3 and TRBJ1-1, with 10 bases matching TRBD1. From germline, CDR1 is ENHRY and CDR2 SYGVKD. V was clipped by 4 bases and J by 5 bases; unmatched bases: 4. CDR3 size: 14 residues. This chain's CDR3 is CAISAVGQGTEAFF. The CDR3 DNA follows: TGTGCCATCAGTGCCGTGGGACAGGGGACTGAAGCTTTCTTT.

This clonotype was counted many times. The chain has TRBV6-2 or TRBV6-3 and TRBJ1-5, with 8 bases that match TRBD1. The germline V gene encodes CDR1 MNHEY and CDR2 SVGEGT. J gave up 2 bases and V 8 bases, and 5 bases lay outside the gene matches. The CDR3 covers 14 residues. CDR3 coding DNA: TGTGCCAGCGATCAGGGGGCTCGCAATCAGCCCCAGCATTTT. It translates to CASDQGARNQPQHF.

This clonotype occurred many times. The CDR3 here is CASSLEGTGVRTEAFF. The CDR3 coding sequence is TGCGCCAGCAGCTTGGAGGGGACAGGGGTGAGGACTGAAGCTTTCTTT. The chain couples TRBV5-1 to TRBJ1-1; 10 nucleotides agree with TRBD1. Germline V gives CDR1 SGHRS, CDR2 YFSETQ. CDR3 length: 16 amino acids. Germline trimming cut 0 bases from V and 5 bases from J; bases unmatched to any gene: 7.

This clonotype was found many times. The chain couples TRBV14 to TRBJ1-5; possible D gene TRBD1, 5 bases. There are 14 residues in the CDR3. The V gene's germline CDR1 is SGHDN and CDR2 FVKESK. Trimming cost V 4 bases and J 0 bases, with 7 bases left between them. The CDR3 coding sequence is TGTGCCAGCAGCCCTGGACATAGCAATCAGCCCCAGCATTTT. Translating it yields CASSPGHSNQPQHF.

This clonotype was seen repeatedly, ten times or more. The rearrangement links TRBV6-2 or TRBV6-3 to TRBJ1-5, with D tentatively TRBD1 (6 bases). V shed 4 bases and J shed 1 base, with 11 bases lying between them. CDR3 size: 15 residues. Per germline, CDR1 MNHEY and CDR2 SVGEGT. CDR3 DNA sequence: TGTGCCAGCAGTTTCATAGGGGGAAGCAATCAGCCCCAGCATTTT. Amino acid sequence: CASSFIGGSNQPQHF.